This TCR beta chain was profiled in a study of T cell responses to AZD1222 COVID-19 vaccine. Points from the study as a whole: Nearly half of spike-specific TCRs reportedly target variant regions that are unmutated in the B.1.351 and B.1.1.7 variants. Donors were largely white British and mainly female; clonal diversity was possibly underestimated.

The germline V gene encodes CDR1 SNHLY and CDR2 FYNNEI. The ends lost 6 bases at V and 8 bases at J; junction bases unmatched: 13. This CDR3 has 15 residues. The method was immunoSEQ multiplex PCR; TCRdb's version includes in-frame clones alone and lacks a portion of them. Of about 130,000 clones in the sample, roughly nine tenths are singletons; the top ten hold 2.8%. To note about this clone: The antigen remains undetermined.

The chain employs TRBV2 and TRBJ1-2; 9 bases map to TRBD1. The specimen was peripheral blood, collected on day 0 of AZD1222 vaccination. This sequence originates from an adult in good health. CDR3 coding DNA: TGTGCCAGCAGAGTCACCGGGACAGGGATTCGCGGCTACACCTTC. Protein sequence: CASRVTGTGIRGYTF.